This is a list of T cell receptor beta chains from one sample in a study of immune evolution from preneoplasia to lung adenocarcinoma. Measured with immunoSEQ multiplex PCR; TCRdb has only the in-frame clones, and not every one. This sample yields around 8,000 clones, of which 75% to 85% are seen a single time; under 3.5% belongs to the top ten. The sequenced sample was FFPE minimally invasive lung adenocarcinoma tissue. The receptors stem from a person between 65 and 79 years old with lung adenocarcinoma. Each CDR3 is given with its conserved first and last residue. D genes are given only for firm matches. Size values are once, few and many counts, or a class for expanded clones, and some rows have none.

D gene	clone size	V gene	J gene	CDR3 protein	CDR3 DNA
TRBD1	NA	TRBV28	TRBJ1-6	CASSSLSTGIGLPLHF	TGTGCCAGCAGTTCCCTATCGACAGGGATCGGTTTACCCCTCCACTTT
NA	NA	TRBV7-8	TRBJ2-7	CASSLYPGGNSYEQYF	TGTGCCAGCAGCTTATACCCCGGGGGCAACTCCTACGAGCAGTACTTC
NA	NA	TRBV9	TRBJ1-2	CASSGRVIYGYTF	TGTGCCAGCAGCGGGCGGGTGATCTATGGCTACACCTTC
NA	NA	TRBV2	TRBJ1-3	CASSPGTEGNTIYF	TGTGCCAGCAGCCCCGGGACGGAAGGAAACACCATATATTTT
NA	NA	TRBV5-4	TRBJ2-1	CASSLTSSYNEQFF	TGTGCCAGCAGCTTGACAAGCTCCTACAATGAGCAGTTCTTC
NA	NA	TRBV7-2	TRBJ1-5	CASSSRRGQPQHF	TGTGCCAGCAGCTCCAGGCGGGGCCAGCCCCAGCATTTT
NA	NA	TRBV6-6	TRBJ2-5	CASSLRELQETQYF	TGTGCCAGCAGTTTACGGGAACTCCAAGAGACCCAGTACTTC
NA	NA	TRBV18	TRBJ2-7	CASSPGRQSYEQYF	TGTGCCAGCTCACCAGGGAGACAATCCTACGAGCAGTACTTC
NA	once	TRBV30	TRBJ1-4	CAWLRTDGGMEKLFF	TGTGCCTGGCTCAGGACAGATGGGGGTATGGAAAAACTGTTTTTT
TRBD1	NA	TRBV5-1	TRBJ1-3	CASSRTGTGGISSGNTIYF	TGCGCCAGCAGCAGGACCGGGACAGGGGGCATTAGCTCTGGAAACACCATATATTTT
TRBD1	NA	TRBV6-4	TRBJ2-3	CASSTGASTDTQYF	TGTGCCAGCAGTACAGGGGCTAGCACAGATACGCAGTATTTT
NA	NA	TRBV6-1	TRBJ1-4	CASSVFRAEKLFF	TGTGCCAGCAGTGTCTTCCGGGCGGAAAAACTGTTTTTT
TRBD2	NA	TRBV2	TRBJ2-1	CASGLGYKDEQFF	TGTGCCTCCGGACTAGGGTATAAGGATGAGCAGTTCTTC
TRBD1	NA	TRBV30	TRBJ1-2	CAWSQPGGGYGYTF	TGTGCCTGGAGCCAGCCAGGGGGTGGGTATGGCTACACCTTC
TRBD1	NA	TRBV30	TRBJ1-2	CAWSSRTGMDGYTF	TGTGCCTGGAGTTCTAGGACAGGGATGGATGGCTACACCTTC
TRBD1	NA	TRBV4-1	TRBJ1-5	CASSPQGRRSNQPQHF	TGCGCCAGCAGCCCACAGGGGCGCCGAAGCAATCAGCCCCAGCATTTT
NA	NA	TRBV30	TRBJ1-4	CAWSGESGFGEKLFF	TGTGCCTGGAGTGGGGAATCAGGGTTTGGGGAAAAACTGTTTTTT
NA	NA	TRBV6-1	TRBJ2-5	CASSEALWRYQETQYF	TGTGCCAGCAGTGAAGCGCTGTGGAGGTACCAAGAGACCCAGTACTTC
NA	once	TRBV18	TRBJ2-2	CASSVRGGTNTGELFF	TGTGCCAGCTCAGTCCGAGGAGGGACTAACACCGGGGAGCTGTTTTTT
TRBD1	NA	TRBV29-1	TRBJ1-3	CSVTGGDGNTIYF	TGCAGCGTCACAGGGGGCGACGGAAACACCATATATTTT
NA	NA	TRBV6-6	TRBJ1-1	CASSLEFSEAFF	TGTGCCAGCAGCCTGGAATTCTCTGAAGCTTTCTTT
TRBD1	NA	TRBV4-1	TRBJ1-4	CASSTGTGREKLFF	TGCGCCAGCAGCACCGGGACAGGTCGTGAAAAACTGTTTTTT
NA	NA	TRBV6-5	TRBJ1-6	CASSLDRNSPLHF	TGTGCCAGCAGCCTTGACAGGAATTCACCCCTCCACTTT
TRBD1	NA	TRBV10-2	TRBJ1-1	CASSNTGGTEAFF	TGCGCCAGCAGTAATACAGGGGGCACTGAAGCTTTCTTT
TRBD2	NA	TRBV7-9	TRBJ2-7	CASRTSGGDEQYF	TGTGCCAGCAGAACTAGCGGGGGTGACGAGCAGTACTTC
TRBD2	NA	TRBV28	TRBJ2-2	CASSFIGGANTGELFF	TGTGCCAGCAGTTTTATCGGGGGGGCCAACACCGGGGAGCTGTTTTTT
NA	NA	TRBV5-1	TRBJ2-6	CASRVSPGANVLTF	TGCGCCAGCAGGGTGAGCCCTGGGGCCAACGTCCTGACTTTC
TRBD1	NA	TRBV7-9	TRBJ1-5	CASSLEQGPNQPQHF	TGTGCCAGCAGCTTAGAACAGGGGCCTAATCAGCCCCAGCATTTT
NA	NA	TRBV27	TRBJ2-1	CASWDLYNEQFF	TGTGCCAGCTGGGACCTATACAATGAGCAGTTCTTC
NA	NA	TRBV28	TRBJ2-7	CASGGNPSGGYEQYF	TGTGCCAGCGGGGGCAACCCCTCAGGAGGCTACGAGCAGTACTTC
NA	NA	TRBV5-1	TRBJ2-7	CASSVDGAYEQYF	TGCGCCAGCAGCGTGGACGGAGCCTACGAGCAGTACTTC
NA	NA	TRBV6-6	TRBJ1-4	CASSPYNEKLFF	TGTGCCAGCAGTCCGTATAATGAAAAACTGTTTTTT
NA	few	TRBV2	TRBJ1-2	CASSEQSDLSGYTF	TGTGCCAGCAGTGAACAGTCGGACTTGAGCGGCTACACCTTC
NA	NA	TRBV19	TRBJ1-3	CASSIEFGNTIYF	TGTGCCAGTAGTATCGAATTTGGAAACACCATATATTTT
NA	once	TRBV30	TRBJ2-4	CAWRGNENIQYF	TGTGCCTGGAGGGGGAACGAAAACATTCAGTACTTC
NA	NA	TRBV5-1	TRBJ1-1	CASSLAQGLTEAFF	TGCGCCAGCAGCTTGGCCCAGGGGCTCACTGAAGCTTTCTTT
NA	NA	TRBV20-1	TRBJ1-2	CSAPTNGYTF	TGCAGTGCTCCCACCAACGGCTACACCTTC
NA	NA	TRBV5-8	TRBJ1-5	CASSTTGRVNQPQHF	TGTGCCAGCAGCACCACAGGGAGGGTCAATCAGCCCCAGCATTTT
NA	NA	TRBV5-1	TRBJ2-1	CASSLGTNNEQFF	TGCGCCAGCAGCTTGGGGACAAACAATGAGCAGTTCTTC
NA	NA	TRBV30	TRBJ1-1	CAWLDHMNTEAFF	TGTGCCTGGTTGGACCACATGAACACTGAAGCTTTCTTT
NA	NA	TRBV5-1	TRBJ2-7	CASSPGGGQAYEQYF	TGCGCCAGCAGCCCCGGAGGAGGTCAGGCCTACGAGCAGTACTTC
TRBD1	NA	TRBV27	TRBJ2-7	CASSRRRDSLAYEQYF	TGTGCCAGCAGCCGACGCCGGGACAGTTTGGCCTACGAGCAGTACTTC
NA	NA	TRBV6-1	TRBJ2-7	CASSTHPAYEQYF	TGTGCCAGCAGTACCCACCCCGCCTACGAGCAGTACTTC
NA	NA	TRBV30	TRBJ1-6	CAWSVAMGYSPLHF	TGTGCCTGGAGTGTTGCCATGGGGTATTCACCCCTCCACTTT
NA	NA	TRBV9	TRBJ2-7	CASSVRGIHEQYF	TGTGCCAGCAGCGTAAGAGGGATCCACGAGCAGTACTTC
NA	NA	TRBV29-1	TRBJ2-1	CSVETDSHNEQFF	TGCAGCGTTGAAACCGACAGCCACAATGAGCAGTTCTTC
NA	few	TRBV29-1	TRBJ2-5	CSVEDWQQETQYF	TGCAGCGTTGAAGACTGGCAGCAAGAGACCCAGTACTTC
NA	NA	TRBV5-5	TRBJ2-5	CASSPWASPQETQYF	TGTGCCAGCAGCCCTTGGGCTAGCCCACAAGAGACCCAGTACTTC
NA	NA	TRBV30	TRBJ1-2	CAWKTQVNYGYTF	TGTGCCTGGAAAACACAGGTTAACTATGGCTACACCTTC
NA	NA	TRBV28	TRBJ1-3	CASSLTAGNTIYF	TGTGCCAGCAGTTTAACTGCGGGAAACACCATATATTTT